This TCR beta chain was recovered during a study of blood T cell repertoires in COVID-19. Study context: Spain, Italy and the United States supplied samples that represented acute and convalescent COVID-19. The analysed material was cDNA or gDNA that came from T cells, B-cell-depleted T cells, or PBMCs.

The CDR3 has 13 amino acids. Germline V CDR1 and CDR2: MDHEN, SYDVKM. Unmatched junction bases numbered 5, after V lost 1 base and J lost 8 bases. Source study methods: Cell counts per sample came from amplifying reference gene primers. Profiled with immunoSEQ multiplex PCR; TCRdb holds only in-frame clones, not every one. V, J and clone size are those of that table, while D and trimming were read from the DNA. The sample lists about 380,000 clones; approximately 77% were seen once. The table lists this clone with a count of one. Sequencing used peripheral blood. This chain connects TRBV28 to TRBJ2-7, with 7 bases that match TRBD1. This clonotype was sampled from a human donor with acute or convalescent COVID-19. The donor label of this sample is uncertain. CDR3 in DNA: TGTGCCAGCAGTTTATCCCTGGGACAGAAGCAGTACTTC. Amino acid sequence: CASSLSLGQKQYF.